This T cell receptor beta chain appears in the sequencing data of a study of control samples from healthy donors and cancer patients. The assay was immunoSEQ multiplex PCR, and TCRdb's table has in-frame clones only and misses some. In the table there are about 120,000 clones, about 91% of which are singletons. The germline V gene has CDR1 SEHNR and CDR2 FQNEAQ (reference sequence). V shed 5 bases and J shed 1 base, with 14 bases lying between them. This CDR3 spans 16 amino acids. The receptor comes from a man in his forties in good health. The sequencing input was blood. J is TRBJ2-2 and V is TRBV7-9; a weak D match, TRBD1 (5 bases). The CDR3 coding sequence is TGTGCCAGCAGCCCACCAGGGAATAGGAACACCGGGGAGCTGTTTTTT. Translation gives CASSPPGNRNTGELFF.